This T cell receptor (beta chain) is from a study of blood T cell repertoires in COVID-19. CDR1 and CDR2 from the germline V gene are SGHRS and YFSETQ. With 4 bases clipped from V and 7 bases from J, the junction kept 4 bases outside the gene matches. The CDR3 covers 14 residues. Assay used: immunoSEQ multiplex PCR; TCRdb lists only in-frame clones, some missing. The sample contains around 170,000 clones, roughly 70% of which appear only once. This clonotype was obtained from a woman aged 80 or older with acute or convalescent COVID-19. The material sequenced was peripheral blood. The chain joins TRBV5-1 to TRBJ2-7, with TRBD2 matching over 14 bases. The CDR3 is CASSLGLAGGEQYF. For the CDR3, the DNA is TGCGCCAGCAGCCTTGGACTAGCGGGAGGTGAGCAGTACTTC.